The 24 T cell receptor beta chains given below trace back to one sample, sequenced in a study of OX40 agonist ivuxolimab in advanced cancers. Method: immunoSEQ multiplex PCR; TCRdb's copy keeps in-frame clones and lacks some. The top ten hold around 21% of the sample, which has tens of thousands of clones, 75% to 90% seen once. The sample consisted of CD4+ or CD8+ T cells sorted from blood, taken in a trial of the OX40 agonist ivuxolimab. The receptors derive from an adult with an advanced solid tumor such as melanoma, head and neck, liver or kidney cancer.

Written as DNA, the CDR3 is TGTGCCAGCAGCTCGGTAATGACGGGACTCTATAATTCACCCCTCCACTTT. It translates to CASSSVMTGLYNSPLHF. The chain employs TRBV7-9 and TRBJ1-6; perhaps TRBD1 as D (5 bases). Germline V gene data show CDR1 as SEHNR and CDR2 as FQNEAQ (reference sequence). The germline V and J ends were trimmed by 4 bases and 3 bases, with 16 bases remaining between them. The CDR3 has 17 residues.

This clone appeared once. This chain joins TRBV21-1 and TRBJ2-7. TRBV21-1 is assigned pseudogene status. The CDR3 loop spans 14 amino acids. The CDR3 nucleotides are TGTGCCAGCAGTGACAGGGAGGGGTCCTACGAGCAGTACGTC. Residues: CASSDREGSYEQYV.

This clone was counted between two and nine times. The chain recombines TRBV5-6 with TRBJ1-2; 7 nucleotides line up with TRBD1. V lost 4 bases to trimming and J lost 3 bases; unmatched junction nucleotides: 3. This CDR3 contains 13 residues. Per the germline V gene, CDR1 is SGHDT and CDR2 is YYEEEE. CDR3: CASSPTGDYGYTF. For the CDR3, the DNA is TGTGCCAGCAGCCCCACAGGGGACTATGGCTACACCTTC.

The chain combines TRBV5-4 with TRBJ2-1; TRBD2 matches at 12 bases. The V segment lost 1 base and the J segment 2 bases; nucleotides outside the gene matches: 4. CDR3 length: 17 amino acids. Germline loops: CDR1 SGHNT, CDR2 YYREEE (reference sequence). DNA for the CDR3: TGTGCCAGCAGCTTGACTAGCGGGGGGTTGACCTACAATGAGCAGTTCTTC. Amino acid sequence: CASSLTSGGLTYNEQFF.

J is TRBJ2-5 and V is TRBV5-8; D not certain. Germline-derived CDR1 and CDR2 are SGHTS and YDEGEE. This CDR3 has 13 residues. Trimming removed 1 base from V and 7 bases from J, with 11 bases in between. The CDR3 region is CASSLPMWVTQYF. The CDR3 DNA reads TGTGCCAGCAGCTTGCCCATGTGGGTGACCCAGTACTTC.

The V call is TRBV25-1, the J call TRBJ2-1; 7 positions agree with TRBD1. The length of the CDR3 is 14 residues. Germline V gene data show CDR1 as MGHDK and CDR2 as SYGVNS. The junction had 2 bases not matched to a gene; V was cut back by 4 bases and J by 2 bases. CDR3 coding DNA: TGTGCCAGCAGTGTGCAGGGGGCCTACAATGAGCAGTTCTTC. Its protein is CASSVQGAYNEQFF.

The rearrangement uses TRBV6-5 and TRBJ2-2; weak D call: TRBD2 (5 bases). From germline, CDR1 is MNHEY and CDR2 SVGAGI. Trimming took off 5 bases at V and 4 bases at J, with 14 bases between the two ends. The CDR3 has 15 residues. The CDR3 region is CASSTVFGGTGELFF. CDR3 coding DNA: TGTGCCAGCAGTACAGTCTTCGGAGGCACCGGGGAGCTGTTTTTT.

This clone was seen a few times. The chain couples TRBV28 to TRBJ2-7; D remains ambiguous. The CDR3 has 10 residues. CDR1 MDHEN and CDR2 SYDVKM come from the germline V gene. V gave up 5 bases and J gave up 3 bases, with 2 bases separating them. CDR3 nucleotide sequence: TGTGCCAGCAGTCGCTACGAGCAGTACTTC. This sequence encodes CASSRYEQYF. The whole variable domain, remainder taken from reference TRBV28 and TRBJ2-7, is DVKVTQSSRYLVKRTGEKVFLECVQDMDHENMFWYRQDPGLGLRLIYFSYDVKMKEKGDIPEGYSVSREKKERFSLILESASTNQTSMYLCASSRYEQYFGPGTRLTVT.

The V and J genes are TRBV5-6 and TRBJ1-5; D not certain. The germline V gene has CDR1 SGHDT and CDR2 YYEEEE. With 1 base removed from V and 3 bases from J, the gap between germline ends came to 11 bases. The CDR3 runs to 15 residues. CDR3 sequence: CASSLSPAINQPQHF. CDR3 nucleotides: TGTGCCAGCAGCTTGTCGCCAGCTATCAATCAGCCCCAGCATTTT. Together with reference TRBV5-6 and TRBJ1-5, the CDR3 gives the full variable domain: DAGVTQSPTHLIKTRGQQVTLRCSPKSGHDTVSWYQQALGQGPQFIFQYYEEEERQRGNFPDRFSGHQFPNYSSELNVNALLLGDSALYLCASSLSPAINQPQHFGDGTRLSIL.

The V gene is TRBV28, the J gene TRBJ2-2; D is unresolved. V gave up 1 base and J gave up 6 bases, with 3 bases separating them. From germline, CDR1 is MDHEN and CDR2 SYDVKM. The CDR3 sequence is 12 residues long. Written as DNA, the CDR3 is TGTGCCAGCAGTTTATACCCCGGGGAGCTGTTTTTT. It specifies CASSLYPGELFF.

This chain uses TRBV12-5 with TRBJ2-7, with 10 bases lining up with TRBD2. V shed 10 bases and J 12 bases; nucleotides not matched to a gene: 12. This CDR3 has 12 residues. The germline V gene has CDR1 LGHNT and CDR2 FRNRAP. The CDR3 sequence: CATHSGGREMYF. Written as DNA, the CDR3 is TGTGCTACTCATAGCGGGGGGAGGGAAATGTACTTC. The whole variable domain, filled in from reference TRBV12-5 and TRBJ2-7, reads DARVTQTPRHKVTEMGQEVTMRCQPILGHNTVFWYRQTMMQGLELLAYFRNRAPLDDSGMPKDRFSAEMPDATLATLKIQPSEPRDSAVYFCATHSGGREMYFGPGTRLTVT.

The chain uses TRBV27 and TRBJ1-1; D may be TRBD1 (6 bases). The CDR3 consists of 14 residues. The ends were cut back, 7 bases at V and 3 bases at J, with 15 bases in the middle. Looked up from germline, CDR1 is MNHEY and CDR2 is SMNVEV (reference sequence). In DNA, the CDR3 is TGTGCCAGCACCGTCCAGGGGAAGCACACTGAAGCTTTCTTT. It yields the protein CASTVQGKHTEAFF.

The chain carries TRBV11-2 and TRBJ2-1; a possible D gene is TRBD1 (5 bases). V shed 4 bases and J shed 5 bases, with 15 bases lying between them. This CDR3 comprises 15 residues. Germline V lookup: CDR1 SGHAT, CDR2 FQNNGV. The CDR3 loop reads CASSSSSYRNNEQFF. The CDR3 DNA follows: TGTGCCAGCAGCTCATCATCGTACAGGAACAATGAGCAGTTCTTC.

This clone was counted between two and nine times. Written as DNA, the CDR3 is TGTGCCAGCAGTCCAGGGGCGAAAACTGAAGCTTTCTTT. Translating gives CASSPGAKTEAFF. The rearrangement joins TRBV6-6 to TRBJ1-1, with D tentatively TRBD1 (6 bases). The CDR3 is made up of 13 amino acids. V was pared by 5 bases and J by 5 bases, with 12 bases between. Germline assignment: CDR1 MNHNY and CDR2 SVGAGI (reference sequence).

The rearrangement joins TRBV5-4 to TRBJ2-5, with 11 bases aligning to TRBD1. Germline-derived CDR1 and CDR2 are SGHNT and YYREEE (reference sequence). CDR3 length equals 15 residues. Trimming cost V 0 bases and J 4 bases; bases outside gene matches: 2. The DNA for the CDR3 is TGTGCCAGCAGCTTGGTGGGACAGGGGGGAGAGACCCAGTACTTC. Translation gives CASSLVGQGGETQYF.

V usage is TRBV5-1 and J usage is TRBJ2-1; possibly TRBD1 for D (5 bases). Germline CDR1 reads SGHRS; CDR2 reads YFSETQ. CDR3 length equals 16 residues. The V and J ends lost 0 bases and 3 bases respectively, with 13 bases between them. CDR3 DNA: TGCGCCAGCAGCTTGGATGGGGCCATTAACTACAATGAGCAGTTCTTC. Encoded protein: CASSLDGAINYNEQFF.

This CDR3 is CSVEGGEGFF. In DNA form, the CDR3 reads TGCAGCGTTGAGGGAGGAGAAGGGTTCTTC. The V and J genes are TRBV29-1 and TRBJ2-1; possibly TRBD2 for D (6 bases). The ends were cut back, 3 bases at V and 15 bases at J, with 12 bases in the middle. CDR1 is SQVTM, CDR2 ANQGSEA, per germline. The CDR3 is 10 amino acids.

This chain uses TRBV19 with TRBJ2-1; TRBD2 aligns across 7 bases. The V gene's germline CDR1 is LNHDA and CDR2 SQIVND (reference sequence). This CDR3 has 14 residues. The trim removed 3 bases at V and 6 bases at J, leaving 5 bases unmatched. CDR3 nucleotide sequence: TGTGCCAGTAGTATGGGAGGGCTGCTCAATGAGCAGTTCTTC. Protein sequence: CASSMGGLLNEQFF.

This sequence joins TRBV6-1 and TRBJ1-2, with D possibly matching TRBD1 (5 bases). Trimming cost V 1 base and J 8 bases, with 11 bases left between them. The germline V gene has CDR1 MNHNS and CDR2 SASEGT. The CDR3 contains 13 residues. The CDR3 DNA is TGTGCCAGCAGTGAAGGGGGGTGGCACGGCTACACCTTC. Translating it yields CASSEGGWHGYTF.

The rearrangement joins TRBV7-9 to TRBJ2-1; TRBD2 matches 7 bases. Per germline, CDR1 SEHNR and CDR2 FQNEAQ (reference sequence). The CDR3 length is 16 residues. J lost 7 bases, V lost 0 bases, and 9 bases had no gene match. The CDR3 DNA reads as TGTGCCAGCAGCTTAGCAGGCCGGGGGGAGGGAAATGAGCAGTTCTTC. It translates to CASSLAGRGEGNEQFF.

This chain connects TRBV11-2 to TRBJ1-1; D uncertain. Germline V gene sequence: CDR1 SGHAT, CDR2 FQNNGV. V was cut by 2 bases and J by 7 bases, with 11 bases left in between. The CDR3 has 13 residues. The CDR3 spells CASSLNPAVEAFF. In nucleotides, the CDR3 is TGTGCCAGCAGCTTAAACCCGGCGGTTGAAGCTTTCTTT. The whole variable domain, remainder taken from reference TRBV11-2 and TRBJ1-1, is EAGVAQSPRYKIIEKRQSVAFWCNPISGHATLYWYQQILGQGPKLLIQFQNNGVVDDSQLPKDRFSAERLKGVDSTLKIQPAKLEDSAVYLCASSLNPAVEAFFGQGTRLTVV.

The CDR3 DNA sequence: TGCGCCAGCAGTCCCTTAGCAGGGTCAGATACGCAGTATTTT. Its protein product is CASSPLAGSDTQYF. V is TRBV4-1 and J is TRBJ2-3; maybe TRBD1 (5 bases). Germline V gives CDR1 MGHRA, CDR2 YSYEKL. Trimming stripped 6 bases from V and 4 bases from J, with 14 bases between. This CDR3 contains 14 residues.

This clone has only one observation. This chain links TRBV7-9 with TRBJ1-1; a weak D match, TRBD1 (5 bases). The V end was cut by 3 bases, the J end by 9 bases, with 20 bases between. Germline CDR1 is SEHNR and CDR2 is FQNEAQ (reference sequence). This CDR3 is built from 15 residues. The CDR3 loop reads CASSFSSGGGSQAFF. As DNA, the CDR3 is TGTGCCAGCAGCTTCTCAAGCGGGGGAGGGAGCCAAGCTTTCTTT.

This chain connects TRBV7-9 to TRBJ2-5; TRBD2 is a possible D gene (6 bases). Germline V gene sequence: CDR1 SEHNR, CDR2 FQNEAQ (reference sequence). Trimming cost V 1 base and J 5 bases, with 14 bases left between them. The CDR3 length is 15 residues. The CDR3, as DNA: TGTGCCAGCAGCTTAGAGGTCGGGAGCCTGGAGACCCAGTACTTC. Translation gives CASSLEVGSLETQYF.